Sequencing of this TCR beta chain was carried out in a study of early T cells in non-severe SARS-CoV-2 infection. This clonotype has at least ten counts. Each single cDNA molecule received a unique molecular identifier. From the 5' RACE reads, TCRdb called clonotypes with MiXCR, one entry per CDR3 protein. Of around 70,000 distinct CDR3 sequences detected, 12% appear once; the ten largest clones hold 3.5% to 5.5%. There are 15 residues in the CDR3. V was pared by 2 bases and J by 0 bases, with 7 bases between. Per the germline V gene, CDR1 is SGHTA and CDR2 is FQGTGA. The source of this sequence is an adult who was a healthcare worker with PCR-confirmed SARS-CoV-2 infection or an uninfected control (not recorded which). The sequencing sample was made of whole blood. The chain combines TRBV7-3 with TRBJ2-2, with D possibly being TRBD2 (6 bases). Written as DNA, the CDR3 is TGTGCCAGCAGCTTAGGAGGGGCGAACACCGGGGAGCTGTTTTTT. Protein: CASSLGGANTGELFF.